The clone carrying this T cell receptor (beta chain) has at least ten counts. What it recognizes is unknown. TCRdb re-called the reads with MiXCR, one entry per CDR3 protein. The table shows over 450,000 distinct CDR3 sequences, with approximately 11% occurring only once. This specimen comes from a study of T cell repertoires in cytomegalovirus infection. Findings of the study overall: CMV-specific HLA-C-restricted TCR beta clonotypes dominated the ex vivo response.

CDR3 length: 15 residues. Deletions cut 1 base from V and 1 base from J, with 10 bases between. CDR1 SGHAT and CDR2 FQNNGV come from the germline V gene. This rearrangement joins TRBV11-2 to TRBJ1-1; D remains unclear. The sequence was obtained from a human donor in good health (CMV status not recorded). Some clones in this sample may be carry-over from other donors' samples. The sample comprised PBMCs. The CDR3 sequence: CASSLVVLENTEAFF. In DNA, the CDR3 is TGTGCCAGCAGCTTAGTCGTCTTGGAGAACACTGAAGCTTTCTTT.